These 9 T cell receptor beta chains were sequenced from one sample in a study of graft-versus-host responses after intestinal transplantation (dated by TCRdb to the early 2020s). Library preparation used the immunoSEQ multiplex PCR assay. TCRdb took this table from immuneACCESS and kept in-frame rearrangements with V and J called. Such tables lack part of the clones; where checked against another copy, unresolved V genes explain under half of the gap, and the rest is unexplained. The sample yields around 97,000 clones; 90% to 95% were counted once. The ten largest clones represent 1.2% of the sample. These receptors lack a known antigen. The sample's time point, from its label and the paper: cells obtained before transplantation from donor or recipient. The source material was unstimulated CD8+ T cells sorted from spleen or lymph node cells, sampled before intestinal transplant. These TCRs come from a human donor who received an intestinal transplant.

V usage is TRBV10-2 and J usage is TRBJ2-7; D may be TRBD1 or TRBD2 (5 bases each). There are 12 residues in the CDR3. Germline-derived CDR1 and CDR2 are WSHSY and SAAADI. V lost 6 bases and J 2 bases, leaving 8 bases between the germline ends. In DNA, the CDR3 is TGCGCCAGCAGGGGGACCACCTACGAGCAGTACTTC. It yields the protein CASRGTTYEQYF.

The chain carries TRBV6-1 and TRBJ1-1; D remains ambiguous. The germline V gene encodes CDR1 MNHNS and CDR2 SASEGT. The V and J ends lost 3 bases and 3 bases respectively, with 14 bases between them. The CDR3 is 15 amino acids. CDR3 residues: CASSEWPYEDTEAFF. CDR3 coding DNA: TGTGCCAGCAGTGAGTGGCCCTACGAGGACACTGAAGCTTTCTTT.

The chain couples TRBV11-1 to TRBJ2-5; 9 nucleotides align to TRBD2. Germline lookup yields CDR1 SGHAT and CDR2 FQDESV (reference sequence). V shed 4 bases, J shed 1 base, and the junction held 16 bases outside the gene matches. The CDR3 spans 19 residues. The CDR3 DNA reads as TGTGCCAGCAGCTCCCGCGCATTTGGTAGCGGGGGAACCCAAGAGACCCAGTACTTC. Its protein product is CASSSRAFGSGGTQETQYF.

V and J are TRBV10-3 and TRBJ2-7; no definite D call. Trimming removed 6 bases from V and 1 base from J, with 16 bases in between. The CDR3 runs to 15 residues. Per the germline V gene, CDR1 is ENHRY and CDR2 is SYGVKD. The CDR3 loop reads CAISDESELSYEQYF. As DNA, the CDR3 is TGTGCCATCAGCGACGAGAGTGAACTTTCCTACGAGCAGTACTTC.

This clone was found once. The chain carries TRBV27 and TRBJ1-2, with D perhaps matching TRBD1 (6 bases). The CDR3 consists of 11 residues. The V and J ends lost 8 bases and 8 bases respectively, with 12 bases between them. Germline V gives CDR1 MNHEY, CDR2 SMNVEV (reference sequence). The CDR3 sequence: CASWGGRGYTF. The DNA of the CDR3 is TGTGCCAGCTGGGGGGGGCGGGGCTACACCTTC.

The chain recombines TRBV5-1 with TRBJ2-2; the D is unclear. The CDR3 spans 16 residues. V was cut by 0 bases and J by 0 bases, with 9 bases left in between. Germline V CDR1 and CDR2: SGHRS, YFSETQ. CDR3 sequence: CASSLAGSPNTGELFF. The CDR3 bases are TGCGCCAGCAGCTTGGCCGGCAGTCCGAACACCGGGGAGCTGTTTTTT.

V usage is TRBV4-1 and J usage is TRBJ1-3; D perhaps matches TRBD1 (5 bases). The CDR3 spans 16 residues. V lost 1 base and J 0 bases, leaving 10 bases between the germline ends. From germline, CDR1 is MGHRA and CDR2 YSYEKL. The CDR3 loop reads CASSQGTGLSGNTIYF. CDR3 nucleotide sequence: TGCGCCAGCAGCCAAGGAACAGGCCTCTCTGGAAACACCATATATTTT.

The chain has TRBV7-6 and TRBJ2-1; TRBD2 matches at 13 bases. The CDR3 is made up of 20 amino acids. CDR1 is SGHVS and CDR2 is FNYEAQ in the germline V gene. The trim removed 5 bases at V and 0 bases at J, leaving 13 bases unmatched. The CDR3 sequence: CASSLLPLAGGVGSYNEQFF. CDR3 DNA: TGTGCCAGCAGCCTACTGCCACTAGCGGGGGGGGTTGGCTCCTACAATGAGCAGTTCTTC.

Only one count was recorded for this clone. V usage is TRBV6-5 and J usage is TRBJ2-5; 8 bases map to TRBD2. CDR1 MNHEY and CDR2 SVGAGI come from the germline V gene. V was pared by 4 bases and J by 3 bases, with 4 bases of the junction left unmatched. This CDR3 region has 14 residues. The CDR3 DNA reads as TGTGCCAGCAGTTGGGATAGCGGGAAAGAGACCCAGTACTTC. Translated: CASSWDSGKETQYF.